This T cell receptor beta chain was recovered during a study of control samples from healthy donors and cancer patients. Produced via immunoSEQ multiplex PCR; TCRdb's table is partial and in-frame only. This table holds approximately 80,000 clones, roughly 89% found once. The germline CDR1 and CDR2 sequences are KGHSH and LQKENI. This CDR3 contains 17 residues. After removal of 2 bases from V and 2 bases from J, the junction contained 6 bases not matched to a gene. The chain joins TRBV18 to TRBJ2-3, with 11 bases that match TRBD2. The origin of this receptor is a man aged 30 to 39 in good health. The material sequenced was blood. CDR3 region: CASSPELAGGYTDTQYF. CDR3 in DNA: TGTGCCAGCTCACCAGAGCTAGCGGGGGGTTACACAGATACGCAGTATTTT.